The 3 T cell receptor beta chains in this list originate from one sample, sequenced in a study of blood T cell repertoires in COVID-19 (dated by TCRdb to the early 2020s). The library came from the immunoSEQ multiplex PCR assay. Imported from immuneACCESS, the table was reduced by TCRdb to in-frame sequences with V and J called. These copies leave out some clones; in studies compared against another copy, an unresolved V gene accounts for under half, and the cause of the remainder is not known. The sample table records some 400,000 clones; about 90% of these occur just once. 10% of the sample is taken by the ten largest. Sequences were obtained from peripheral blood. These receptors all stem from a woman aged 25 to 45 with COVID-19, enrolled during active disease.

The chain employs TRBV25-1 and TRBJ2-1, with 8 nucleotides matching TRBD2. In germline, CDR1 is MGHDK, CDR2 SYGVNS. V trimming: 2 bases; J trimming: 5 bases; junction bases outside the gene matches: 5. The CDR3 spans 15 residues. The CDR3 DNA sequence: TGTGCCAGCAGTGAACCGGGACTAGGCGACAATGAGCAGTTCTTC. Translated, it gives CASSEPGLGDNEQFF.

This chain joins TRBV19 and TRBJ2-7, with D perhaps matching TRBD2 (6 bases). Germline V gene lookup returns CDR1 LNHDA and CDR2 SQIVND (reference sequence). The V end was cut by 2 bases, the J end by 2 bases, with 16 bases between. The CDR3 is made up of 16 amino acids. The chain's CDR3 is CASSIRLATGTYEQYF. CDR3 coding DNA: TGTGCCAGTAGTATAAGGCTAGCGACGGGTACCTACGAGCAGTACTTC.

The chain joins TRBV19 to TRBJ2-7, with TRBD1 matching 8 bases. The junction had 7 bases not matched to a gene; V was cut back by 5 bases and J by 1 base. Germline V gene lookup returns CDR1 LNHDA and CDR2 SQIVND (reference sequence). The CDR3 is made up of 15 amino acids. The CDR3 is CASSLVRGQSYEQYF. The DNA for the CDR3 is TGTGCCAGTAGTCTCGTCAGGGGGCAGTCCTACGAGCAGTACTTC. The full variable domain, rest sourced from reference TRBV19 and TRBJ2-7, is DGGITQSPKYLFRKEGQNVTLSCEQNLNHDAMYWYRQDPGQGLRLIYYSQIVNDFQKGDIAEGYSVSREKKESFPLTVTSAQKNPTAFYLCASSLVRGQSYEQYFGPGTRLTVT.